A single sample gave rise to the 30 T cell receptor beta chains below, sequenced in a study of T cell clonotyping in hematopoietic cell transplantation. Time point denoted: recipient sample about 28 days before transplant, after cytoreduction. Produced via immunoSEQ multiplex PCR; TCRdb's table is partial and in-frame only. The sample records more than 40,000 clones, roughly 85% being singletons. The material sequenced was peripheral blood mononuclear cells, taken before stem cell transplant. Receptor source: a man aged 60 to 69 with acute myeloid leukemia. Some clones in this sample may be carry-over from other donors' samples.

This rearrangement joins TRBV7-9 to TRBJ2-2; D is unclear. This CDR3 spans 15 amino acids. Germline values: CDR1 SEHNR, CDR2 FQNEAQ (reference sequence). V dropped 2 bases and J dropped 0 bases, with 7 bases sitting between them. CDR3 in DNA: TGTGCCAGCAGCTTAAGGCCAACGAACACCGGGGAGCTGTTTTTT. Protein product: CASSLRPTNTGELFF.

The rearrangement links TRBV5-1 to TRBJ2-1; D not certain. Germline V gives CDR1 SGHRS, CDR2 YFSETQ. V dropped 4 bases and J dropped 4 bases, with 6 bases sitting between them. CDR3 length: 12 amino acids. The CDR3 loop is CASSDSYNEQFF. DNA of the CDR3: TGCGCCAGCAGCGATAGTTACAATGAGCAGTTCTTC.

The chain links TRBV4-3 to TRBJ2-6; D ambiguous. Deletions cut 0 bases from V and 0 bases from J, with 3 bases between. This CDR3 contains 15 residues. Germline V gene data show CDR1 as LGHNA and CDR2 as YSLEER. The CDR3 DNA sequence: TGCGCCAGCAGCCAAGATATCTCTGGGGCCAACGTCCTGACTTTC. Residues: CASSQDISGANVLTF.

The V and J genes are TRBV19 and TRBJ1-5, with 7 bases lining up with TRBD1. This CDR3 has 16 amino acids. Germline loops: CDR1 LNHDA, CDR2 SQIVND (reference sequence). Trimming took 1 base from V and 6 from J; bases not matched to a gene: 9. In DNA form, the CDR3 reads TGTGCCAGTAGTATAGCACCAGGGGGATTGGGTCAGCCCCAGCATTTT. Translating gives CASSIAPGGLGQPQHF. Together with reference TRBV19 and TRBJ1-5, the CDR3 gives the full variable domain: DGGITQSPKYLFRKEGQNVTLSCEQNLNHDAMYWYRQDPGQGLRLIYYSQIVNDFQKGDIAEGYSVSREKKESFPLTVTSAQKNPTAFYLCASSIAPGGLGQPQHFGDGTRLSIL.

The chain joins TRBV30 to TRBJ1-5, with unresolved D. V was cut by 1 base and J by 5 bases, with 6 bases left in between. The CDR3 runs to 12 residues. Germline-derived CDR1 and CDR2 are GTSNPN and SVGIG (reference sequence). In nucleotides, the CDR3 is TGTGCCTGGAGTGGGCAGTATCAGCCCCAGCATTTT. The encoded protein is CAWSGQYQPQHF.

V and J are TRBV7-6 and TRBJ1-4; D might be TRBD1 (5 bases). The ends were cut back, 2 bases at V and 8 bases at J, with 12 bases in the middle. The CDR3 is 14 amino acids. Germline V lookup: CDR1 SGHVS, CDR2 FNYEAQ. The CDR3 region is CASSLQGIREKLFF. The CDR3 DNA reads as TGTGCCAGCAGCTTACAGGGTATTAGGGAAAAACTGTTTTTT.

The chain uses TRBV6-1 and TRBJ1-3; D gene ambiguous. The CDR3 is made up of 12 amino acids. V was trimmed by 7 bases and J by 3 bases, leaving 7 bases between them. Germline lookup yields CDR1 MNHNS and CDR2 SASEGT. CDR3 in DNA: TGTGCCAGCACCGAAGGTGGAAACACCATATATTTT. Amino acid sequence: CASTEGGNTIYF.

This sequence joins TRBV5-6 and TRBJ2-5; the match to TRBD2 covers 10 bases. Trimming removed 1 base from V and 5 bases from J; junction bases left unmatched: 11. Germline CDR1 SGHDT, CDR2 YYEEEE. The CDR3 is 17 amino acids. This CDR3 is CASSLSASGGIWETQYF. DNA for the CDR3: TGTGCCAGCAGCTTGAGTGCTAGCGGGGGAATATGGGAGACCCAGTACTTC.

The chain links TRBV11-3 to TRBJ2-3, with 8 bases fitting TRBD1. V shed 8 bases, J shed 0 bases, and the junction held 13 bases outside the gene matches. CDR1 is SGHNT, CDR2 YENEEA, per germline. The CDR3 loop spans 17 amino acids. The CDR3 DNA reads as TGTGCCAGCGGCGAATGGACAGGGAGGACTAGCACAGATACGCAGTATTTT. Amino acid sequence: CASGEWTGRTSTDTQYF.

CDR3 in amino acids: CASSDGQGGGGASGANVLTF. CDR3 coding DNA: TGTGCCAGCAGTGATGGACAGGGAGGCGGAGGGGCCTCTGGGGCCAACGTCCTGACTTTC. The V and J genes are TRBV6-1 and TRBJ2-6; 8 nucleotides align to TRBD1. Germline V CDR1 and CDR2: MNHNS, SASEGT. V dropped 3 bases and J dropped 0; count of bases not matched to a gene: 13. The CDR3 loop spans 20 amino acids.

The sample holds a few counts of this clone. The chain couples TRBV19 to TRBJ1-2; D unclear. Germline V lookup: CDR1 LNHDA, CDR2 SQIVND (reference sequence). V lost 3 bases and J 9 bases, leaving 11 bases between the germline ends. This CDR3 comprises 12 residues. The CDR3 region is CASSISRFSYTF. CDR3 sequence (DNA): TGTGCCAGTAGTATCTCCAGATTCAGCTACACCTTC.

This chain connects TRBV19 to TRBJ1-3; 7 nucleotides align to TRBD1. V lost 3 bases and J lost 4; bases outside the gene matches: 9. Per germline, CDR1 LNHDA and CDR2 SQIVND (reference sequence). CDR3 length: 16 amino acids. The CDR3 sequence: CASSIRDSDLGNTIYF. In DNA form, the CDR3 reads TGTGCCAGTAGTATCAGGGACAGCGACCTAGGAAACACCATATATTTT. Filled out from reference TRBV19 and TRBJ1-3, the complete variable domain reads DGGITQSPKYLFRKEGQNVTLSCEQNLNHDAMYWYRQDPGQGLRLIYYSQIVNDFQKGDIAEGYSVSREKKESFPLTVTSAQKNPTAFYLCASSIRDSDLGNTIYFGEGSWLTVV.

The rearrangement links TRBV7-2 to TRBJ1-6; D gene unclear. CDR3 length: 12 residues. V dropped 5 bases and J dropped 10 bases, with 9 bases sitting between them. The germline V gene has CDR1 SGHTA and CDR2 FQGNSA. The CDR3 coding sequence is TGTGCCAGCAGCCGCGTGGGATCACCCCTCCACTTT. This encodes CASSRVGSPLHF. Combining the CDR3 with reference TRBV7-2 and TRBJ1-6 gives the whole variable domain GAGVSQSPSNKVTEKGKDVELRCDPISGHTALYWYRQSLGQGLEFLIYFQGNSAPDKSGLPSDRFSAERTGGSVSTLTIQRTQQEDSAVYLCASSRVGSPLHFGNGTRLTVT.

The chain employs TRBV7-8 and TRBJ1-5; D not resolved. The CDR3 has 14 amino acids. Per germline, CDR1 SGHVS and CDR2 FQNEAQ. Trimming cost V 5 bases and J 4 bases, with 12 bases left between them. The CDR3: CASSPLGINQPQHF. The CDR3 DNA sequence: TGTGCCAGCAGCCCCCTAGGAATAAATCAGCCCCAGCATTTT.

In this sample, this clone turned up a few times. The V gene is TRBV2, the J gene TRBJ1-2; TRBD1 is a possible D gene (5 bases). The CDR3 is made up of 13 amino acids. Trimming took 6 bases from V and 2 from J, leaving 10 bases between them. Germline lookup yields CDR1 SNHLY and CDR2 FYNNEI. CDR3 sequence reads: CASSLGPNYGYTF. The CDR3 DNA is TGTGCCAGCAGCCTGGGACCGAACTATGGCTACACCTTC.

This chain uses TRBV12-5 with TRBJ1-5; possible D gene TRBD1, 5 bases. Germline CDR1 is LGHNT and CDR2 is FRNRAP. Trimming stripped 2 bases from V and 0 bases from J, with 17 bases between. There are 18 residues in the CDR3. This CDR3 is CASGLLHTTAYSNQPQHF. CDR3 bases: TGTGCTAGTGGTTTGCTTCATACGACAGCATATAGCAATCAGCCCCAGCATTTT.

The chain has TRBV19 and TRBJ1-2, with D unclear. Trimming left V 3 bases short and J 2 bases short, with 10 bases between. CDR3 length equals 14 residues. Germline CDR1 reads LNHDA; CDR2 reads SQIVND (reference sequence). CDR3 nucleotide sequence: TGTGCCAGTAGTATTGGCACCAGAAACTATGGCTACACCTTC. This gives the protein CASSIGTRNYGYTF. Drawing the rest from reference TRBV19 and TRBJ1-2, the complete variable domain is DGGITQSPKYLFRKEGQNVTLSCEQNLNHDAMYWYRQDPGQGLRLIYYSQIVNDFQKGDIAEGYSVSREKKESFPLTVTSAQKNPTAFYLCASSIGTRNYGYTFGSGTRLTVV.

J is TRBJ1-5 and V is TRBV2, with D possibly being TRBD1 (6 bases). Trimming shortened V by 6 bases and J by 6 bases, and 21 bases separated the two germline ends. This CDR3 has 16 residues. Germline assignment: CDR1 SNHLY and CDR2 FYNNEI. The CDR3 protein is CASSLNKGEIGQPQHF. CDR3 DNA sequence: TGTGCCAGCAGCCTGAATAAGGGGGAAATTGGTCAGCCCCAGCATTTT.

The CDR3 spells CASSPQGFGGYTF. CDR3 sequence (DNA): TGTGCCAGCAGTCCTCAGGGATTTGGTGGCTACACCTTC. The chain recombines TRBV6-4 with TRBJ1-2; D might be TRBD1 (5 bases). Germline CDR1 MRHNA, CDR2 SNTAGT. The CDR3 is 13 amino acids. V was cut by 5 bases and J by 7 bases, with 14 bases left in between.

The chain employs TRBV6-5 and TRBJ2-7; 9 bases match TRBD1. V shed 5 bases and J 4 bases; nucleotides not matched to a gene: 9. Germline V gives CDR1 MNHEY, CDR2 SVGAGI. The CDR3 runs 15 residues. CDR3 DNA: TGTGCCAGCAGTCCCCCGGGGACAGGGATTTACGAGCAGTACTTC. This sequence encodes CASSPPGTGIYEQYF.

The V and J genes are TRBV4-3 and TRBJ2-5, with 9 nucleotides matching TRBD2. The V gene end was trimmed by 1 base and the J gene end by 3 bases; junction bases not matched to a gene: 6. The V gene's germline CDR1 is LGHNA and CDR2 YSLEER. The CDR3 sequence is 16 residues long. CDR3 loop: CASSQAPQRGEETQYF. DNA for the CDR3: TGCGCCAGCAGCCAAGCGCCCCAGCGGGGGGAAGAGACCCAGTACTTC.

This rearrangement joins TRBV5-3 to TRBJ2-7, with 10 bases aligning to TRBD2. TRBV5-3 has ORF status, its function being uncertain. The J segment lost 0 bases and the V segment lost 5 bases, leaving 8 bases of the junction unmatched. This CDR3 is built from 16 residues. The CDR3 here is CARRSGLAGDSYEQYF. The CDR3 region has the DNA TGTGCCAGAAGATCCGGGCTAGCGGGGGACTCCTACGAGCAGTACTTC.

The rearrangement joins TRBV7-3 to TRBJ1-2; TRBD1 matches at 7 bases. Germline V lookup: CDR1 SGHTA, CDR2 FQGTGA. The V segment lost 5 bases and the J segment 3 bases; nucleotides outside the gene matches: 3. The CDR3 spans 13 residues. The CDR3 protein is CASSQGQDYGYTF. The CDR3 nucleotides are TGTGCCAGCAGCCAAGGACAGGACTATGGCTACACCTTC.

The V and J genes are TRBV4-1 and TRBJ1-5; 8 bases agree with TRBD1. J gave up 2 bases and V 1 base, and 7 bases lay outside the gene matches. Germline V gives CDR1 MGHRA, CDR2 YSYEKL. The CDR3 has 17 residues. The CDR3: CASSQGQGSGGNQPQHF. The CDR3 coding sequence is TGCGCCAGCAGCCAAGGACAGGGGTCGGGTGGCAATCAGCCCCAGCATTTT.

The genes are TRBV28 and TRBJ1-5; D not resolved. The length of the CDR3 is 13 residues. CDR1 and CDR2 from the germline V gene are MDHEN and SYDVKM. Trimming removed 8 bases at V and 3 bases at J, with 11 bases between. The CDR3 loop reads CASRVTLNQPQHF. CDR3 nucleotides: TGTGCCAGCCGAGTCACCCTCAATCAGCCCCAGCATTTT.

In this sample, this clone turned up once. V usage is TRBV29-1 and J usage is TRBJ1-5; D is unresolved. With 5 bases removed from V and 1 base from J, the gap between germline ends came to 12 bases. The CDR3 length is 14 residues. Germline V lookup: CDR1 SQVTM, CDR2 ANQGSEA. For the CDR3, the DNA is TGCAGCGTTAGGGTGGCGGGGAGCAATCAGCCCCAGCATTTT. It translates to CSVRVAGSNQPQHF.

This clone has more than one count but fewer than ten. The chain has TRBV9 and TRBJ1-2, with 8 bases identical to TRBD1. The germline CDR1 and CDR2 sequences are SGDLS and YYNGEE. There are 15 residues in the CDR3. V was pared by 0 bases and J by 4 bases, with 5 bases of the junction left unmatched. CDR3: CASSVDPGGGYGYTF. CDR3 coding DNA: TGTGCCAGCAGCGTAGACCCAGGGGGCGGCTATGGCTACACCTTC.

The CDR3 nucleotides read TGTGCCAGCAGCTTAAGGGGGACAGGGGGCATGAACACTGAAGCTTTCTTT. It codes for CASSLRGTGGMNTEAFF. This rearrangement joins TRBV7-9 to TRBJ1-1, with 12 bases lining up with TRBD1. This CDR3 region has 17 residues. Germline V gives CDR1 SEHNR, CDR2 FQNEAQ (reference sequence). The trim removed 2 bases at V and 0 bases at J, leaving 4 bases unmatched.

V usage is TRBV6-1 and J usage is TRBJ1-1; weak D call: TRBD1 (5 bases). CDR1 is MNHNS and CDR2 is SASEGT in the germline V gene. The ends were cut back, 8 bases at V and 11 bases at J, with 15 bases in the middle. This CDR3 spans 11 amino acids. Here the CDR3 reads CASLRDGWAFF. Here the CDR3 DNA reads TGTGCCAGCCTCCGGGACGGCTGGGCTTTCTTT.

The chain carries TRBV5-1 and TRBJ2-2; 8 nucleotides line up with TRBD1. The V gene end was trimmed by 4 bases and the J gene end by 6 bases; junction bases not matched to a gene: 11. The germline gives CDR1 SGHRS, CDR2 YFSETQ. The CDR3 runs 16 residues. The CDR3 protein is CASSPRTGNAAGELFF. The CDR3 nucleotides are TGCGCCAGCAGCCCAAGGACAGGGAACGCCGCCGGGGAGCTGTTTTTT. Based on the CDR3 plus reference TRBV5-1 and TRBJ2-2, the full variable domain is KAGVTQTPRYLIKTRGQQVTLSCSPISGHRSVSWYQQTPGQGLQFLFEYFSETQRNKGNFPGRFSGRQFSNSRSEMNVSTLELGDSALYLCASSPRTGNAAGELFFGEGSRLTVL.